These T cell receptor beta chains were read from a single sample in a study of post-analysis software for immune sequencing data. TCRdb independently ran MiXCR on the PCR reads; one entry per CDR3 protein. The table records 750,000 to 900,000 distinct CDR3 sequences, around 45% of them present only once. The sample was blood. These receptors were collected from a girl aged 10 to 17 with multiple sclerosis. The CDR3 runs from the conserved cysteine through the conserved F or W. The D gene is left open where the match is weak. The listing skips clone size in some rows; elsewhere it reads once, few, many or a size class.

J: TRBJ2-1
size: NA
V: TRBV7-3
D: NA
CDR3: CASSLTGSREQFF
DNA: TGTGCCAGCAGCTTAACGGGGTCGAGGGAGCAGTTCTTC

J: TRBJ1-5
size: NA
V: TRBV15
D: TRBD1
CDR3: CATSPGQGSSGYQPQHF
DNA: TGTGCCACCAGCCCTGGACAGGGTTCATCAGGATATCAGCCCCAGCATTTT

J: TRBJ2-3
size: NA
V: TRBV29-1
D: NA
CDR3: CSVIYHTPRPRGTDTQYF
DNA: TGCAGCGTTATCTATCATACCCCACGTCCCAGGGGCACAGATACGCAGTATTTT

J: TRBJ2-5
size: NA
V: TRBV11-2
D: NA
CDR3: CASSLFSGTQETQYF
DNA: TGTGCCAGCAGCTTATTCTCCGGGACCCAAGAGACCCAGTACTTC

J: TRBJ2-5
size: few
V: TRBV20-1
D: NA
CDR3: CSARVLVEETQYF
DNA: TGCAGTGCTAGAGTCTTAGTAGAAGAGACCCAGTACTTC

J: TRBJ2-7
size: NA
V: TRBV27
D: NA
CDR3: CASTTGATGEQYF
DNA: TGTGCCAGCACCACTGGAGCGACCGGCGAGCAGTACTTC

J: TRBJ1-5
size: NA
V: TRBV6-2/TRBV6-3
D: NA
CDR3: CASSSEPYQPQHF
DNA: TGTGCCAGCAGCTCCGAGCCCTATCAGCCCCAGCATTTT

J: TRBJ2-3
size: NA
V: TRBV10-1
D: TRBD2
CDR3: CASSTGTSETDTQYF
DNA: TGCGCCAGCAGCACCGGGACTAGCGAAACAGATACGCAGTATTTT

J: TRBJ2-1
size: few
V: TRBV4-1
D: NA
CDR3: CASSQEGTNYNEQFF
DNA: TGCGCCAGCAGCCAAGAAGGGACAAACTACAATGAGCAGTTCTTC

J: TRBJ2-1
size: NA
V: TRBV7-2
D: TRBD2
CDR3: CASSPDPRLARYSYNEQFF
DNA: TGTGCCAGCAGCCCCGACCCCCGACTAGCGAGATACTCCTACAATGAGCAGTTCTTC

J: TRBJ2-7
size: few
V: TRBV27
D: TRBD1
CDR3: CASSPRTGGWYEQYF
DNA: TGTGCCAGCAGTCCCAGGACAGGGGGCTGGTACGAGCAGTACTTC

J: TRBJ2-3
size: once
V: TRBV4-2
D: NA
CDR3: CASSPQEGISSTDTQYF
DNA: TGTGCCAGCAGCCCCCAGGAAGGAATTTCGAGCACAGATACGCAGTATTTT

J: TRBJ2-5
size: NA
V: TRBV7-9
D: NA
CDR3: CASSSSYQETQYF
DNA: TGTGCCAGCAGCTCGTCCTACCAAGAGACCCAGTACTTC

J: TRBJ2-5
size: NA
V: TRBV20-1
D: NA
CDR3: CSARVSGLASETQYF
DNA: TGCAGTGCTAGAGTTTCAGGTTTAGCATCAGAGACCCAGTACTTC

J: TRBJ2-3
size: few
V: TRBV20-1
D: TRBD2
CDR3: CSARVSTSGRGTDTQYF
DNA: TGCAGTGCTAGAGTATCGACTAGCGGGAGAGGCACAGATACGCAGTATTTT

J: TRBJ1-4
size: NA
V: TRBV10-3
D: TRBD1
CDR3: CAIRGTENEKLFF
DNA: TGTGCCATCAGGGGGACAGAGAATGAAAAACTGTTTTTT

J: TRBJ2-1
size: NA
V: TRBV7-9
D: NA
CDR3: CATSPGTDYNEQFF
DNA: TGTGCCACCTCACCCGGGACGGACTACAATGAGCAGTTCTTC

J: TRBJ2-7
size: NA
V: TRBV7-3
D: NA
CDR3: CASSLNPEGGLDEQYF
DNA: TGTGCCAGCAGCTTAAACCCGGAAGGAGGTCTCGACGAGCAGTACTTC

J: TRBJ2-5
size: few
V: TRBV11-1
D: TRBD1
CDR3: CASSPNNRGMEETQYF
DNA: TGTGCCAGCAGCCCGAATAACAGGGGCATGGAAGAGACCCAGTACTTC

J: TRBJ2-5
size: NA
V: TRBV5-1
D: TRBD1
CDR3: CASSFPGQLAQETQYF
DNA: TGCGCCAGCAGCTTTCCGGGACAGTTAGCCCAAGAGACCCAGTACTTC

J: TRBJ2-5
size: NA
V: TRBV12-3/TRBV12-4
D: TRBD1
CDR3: CASTLGGPTSETQYF
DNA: TGTGCCAGCACCTTAGGGGGCCCCACTTCGGAGACCCAGTACTTC

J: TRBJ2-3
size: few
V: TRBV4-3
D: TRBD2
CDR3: CASSLGGGSSGRFTDTQYF
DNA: TGCGCCAGCAGCCTGGGAGGGGGATCTAGCGGGAGATTCACAGATACGCAGTATTTT

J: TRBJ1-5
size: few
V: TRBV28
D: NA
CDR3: CASSLRGGHQPQHF
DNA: TGTGCCAGCAGTTTAAGGGGGGGACATCAGCCCCAGCATTTT

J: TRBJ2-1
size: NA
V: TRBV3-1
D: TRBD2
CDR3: CASSQALLAGVVNEQFF
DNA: TGTGCCAGCAGCCAAGCTTTACTAGCGGGAGTGGTTAATGAGCAGTTCTTC

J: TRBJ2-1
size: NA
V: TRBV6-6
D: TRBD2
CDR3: CASSTTSGSSYNEQFF
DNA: TGTGCCAGCAGTACCACTAGCGGGAGCTCCTACAATGAGCAGTTCTTC

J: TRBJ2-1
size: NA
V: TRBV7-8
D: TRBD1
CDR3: CASSLDISGGSYNEQFF
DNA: TGTGCCAGCAGCTTAGACATATCAGGGGGCTCCTACAATGAGCAGTTCTTC

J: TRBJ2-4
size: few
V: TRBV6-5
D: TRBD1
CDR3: CASSPGTGGEVQYF
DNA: TGTGCCAGCAGTCCCGGGACAGGGGGCGAGGTTCAGTACTTC

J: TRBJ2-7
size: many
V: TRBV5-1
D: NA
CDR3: CASSLTGTTYEQYF
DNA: TGCGCCAGCAGCTTGACCGGGACAACTTACGAGCAGTACTTC

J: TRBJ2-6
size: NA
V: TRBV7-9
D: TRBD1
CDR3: CASSSKRWTGTAGANVRTF
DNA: TGTGCCAGCAGCTCGAAGAGATGGACAGGGACGGCTGGGGCCAACGTCCGGACTTTC

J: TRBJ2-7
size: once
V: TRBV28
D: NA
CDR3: CASSERTLNYEQYF
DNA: TGTGCCAGCAGTGAACGTACGTTGAACTACGAGCAGTACTTC

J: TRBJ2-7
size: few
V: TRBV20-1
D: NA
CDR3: CSATPEDFYEQYF
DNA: TGCAGTGCTACCCCAGAGGATTTCTACGAGCAGTACTTC

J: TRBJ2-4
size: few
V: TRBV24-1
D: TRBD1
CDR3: CATSGKGTGGKNIQYF
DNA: TGTGCCACCAGTGGGAAGGGGACAGGGGGCAAAAACATTCAGTACTTC

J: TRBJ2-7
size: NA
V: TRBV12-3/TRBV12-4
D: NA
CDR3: CASSSQGPYEQYF
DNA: TGTGCCAGCAGCTCCCAGGGGCCCTACGAGCAGTACTTC

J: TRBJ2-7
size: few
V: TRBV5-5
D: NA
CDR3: CASSGWDSYNEQYF
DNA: TGTGCCAGCAGCGGATGGGACTCGTACAATGAGCAGTACTTC

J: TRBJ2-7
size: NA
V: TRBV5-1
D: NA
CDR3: CASSLALSGGGHEQYF
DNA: TGCGCCAGCAGCTTGGCTCTTAGCGGAGGGGGACACGAGCAGTACTTC

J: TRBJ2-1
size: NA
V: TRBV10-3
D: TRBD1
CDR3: CAISELQGARVEQFF
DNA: TGTGCCATCAGTGAGTTGCAGGGGGCACGTGTGGAGCAGTTCTTC

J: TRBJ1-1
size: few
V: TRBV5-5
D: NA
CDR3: CASSFRQEEAFF
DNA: TGTGCCAGCAGCTTCCGACAGGAAGAAGCTTTCTTT

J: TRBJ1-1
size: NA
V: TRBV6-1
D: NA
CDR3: CASSEVGYGARGDTEAFF
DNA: TGTGCCAGCAGTGAAGTGGGTTATGGCGCCCGAGGGGACACTGAAGCTTTCTTT

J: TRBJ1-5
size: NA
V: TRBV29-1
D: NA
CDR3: CSVSNSNQPQHF
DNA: TGCAGCGTGTCGAATAGCAATCAGCCCCAGCATTTT

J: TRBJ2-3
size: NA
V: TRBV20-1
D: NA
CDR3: CSARSGGPDTQYF
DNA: TGCAGTGCCAGAAGTGGGGGCCCCGATACGCAGTATTTT

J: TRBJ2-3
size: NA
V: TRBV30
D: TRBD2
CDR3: CASGVAGADTQYF
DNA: TGTGCCTCGGGCGTAGCGGGAGCAGATACGCAGTATTTT

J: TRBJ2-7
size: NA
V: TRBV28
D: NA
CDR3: CASSPRLISYEQYF
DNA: TGTGCCAGCAGTCCACGTCTCATCTCCTACGAGCAGTACTTC

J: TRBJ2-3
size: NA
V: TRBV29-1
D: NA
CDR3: CSARITSRLEADTQYF
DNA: TGCAGCGCCAGGATAACTAGCCGGTTGGAAGCAGATACGCAGTATTTT

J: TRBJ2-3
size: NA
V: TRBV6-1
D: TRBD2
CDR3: CASLNNPGLGPDTQYF
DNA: TGTGCCAGCCTGAATAACCCGGGACTAGGGCCGGATACGCAGTATTTT

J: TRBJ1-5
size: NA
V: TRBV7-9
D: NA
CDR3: CASSLGGREDQPQHF
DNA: TGTGCCAGCAGCTTAGGTGGCAGGGAGGATCAGCCCCAGCATTTT

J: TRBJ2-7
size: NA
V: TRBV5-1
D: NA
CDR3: CASSWRGHEQYF
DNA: TGCGCCAGCAGCTGGCGGGGCCACGAGCAGTACTTC

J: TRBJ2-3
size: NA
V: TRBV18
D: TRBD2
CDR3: CAGTGLAGAADTQYF
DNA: TGTGCCGGCACGGGACTAGCGGGAGCTGCAGATACGCAGTATTTT

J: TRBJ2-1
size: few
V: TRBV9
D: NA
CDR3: CASSVEGGPYNEQFF
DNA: TGTGCCAGCAGCGTAGAGGGGGGACCCTACAATGAGCAGTTCTTC

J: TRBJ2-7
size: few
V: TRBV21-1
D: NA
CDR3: CASSKEGKDEGSYEQYF
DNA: TGTGCCAGCAGCAAAGAAGGGAAAGATGAGGGCTCCTACGAGCAGTACTTC

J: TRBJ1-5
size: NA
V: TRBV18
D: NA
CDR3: CASSVGQGSSQPQHF
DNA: TGTGCCAGCTCAGTAGGTCAGGGGAGTAGTCAGCCCCAGCATTTT

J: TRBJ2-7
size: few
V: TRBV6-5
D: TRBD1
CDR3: CASSTNRGSRSYEQYF
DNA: TGTGCCAGCAGTACCAACAGGGGGTCCCGCTCCTACGAGCAGTACTTC

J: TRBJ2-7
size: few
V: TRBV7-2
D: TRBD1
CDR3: CASSFGTGNYEQYF
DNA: TGTGCCAGCAGCTTCGGGACAGGCAATTACGAGCAGTACTTC

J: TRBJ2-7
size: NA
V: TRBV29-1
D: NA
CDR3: CSTDGQANLRGDYEQYF
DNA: TGCAGCACCGACGGACAGGCCAATCTAAGGGGGGACTACGAGCAGTACTTC

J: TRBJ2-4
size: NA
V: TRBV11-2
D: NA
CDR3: CASSFPPPGDAGEQYF
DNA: TGTGCTAGCAGCTTTCCCCCCCCAGGGGACGCGGGGGAGCAGTACTTC